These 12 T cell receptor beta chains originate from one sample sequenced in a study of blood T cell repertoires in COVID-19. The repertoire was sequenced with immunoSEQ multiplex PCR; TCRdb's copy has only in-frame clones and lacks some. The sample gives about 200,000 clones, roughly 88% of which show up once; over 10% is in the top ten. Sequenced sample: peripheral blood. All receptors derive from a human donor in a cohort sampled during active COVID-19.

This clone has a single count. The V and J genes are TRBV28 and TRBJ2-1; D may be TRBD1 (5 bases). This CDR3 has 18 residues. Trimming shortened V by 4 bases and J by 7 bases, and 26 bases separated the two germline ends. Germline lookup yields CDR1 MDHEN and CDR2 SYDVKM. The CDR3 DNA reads TGTGCCAGCAGTTCCAGGGTCCGAAAAACCATGGCCCCTAATGAGCAGTTCTTC. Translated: CASSSRVRKTMAPNEQFF.

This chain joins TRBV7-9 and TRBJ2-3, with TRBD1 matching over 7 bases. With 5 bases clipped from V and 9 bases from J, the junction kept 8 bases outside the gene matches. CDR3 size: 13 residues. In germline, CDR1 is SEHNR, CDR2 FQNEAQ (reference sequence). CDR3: CASSPKDRVTQYF. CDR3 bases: TGTGCCAGCAGCCCTAAAGACAGGGTGACGCAGTATTTT.

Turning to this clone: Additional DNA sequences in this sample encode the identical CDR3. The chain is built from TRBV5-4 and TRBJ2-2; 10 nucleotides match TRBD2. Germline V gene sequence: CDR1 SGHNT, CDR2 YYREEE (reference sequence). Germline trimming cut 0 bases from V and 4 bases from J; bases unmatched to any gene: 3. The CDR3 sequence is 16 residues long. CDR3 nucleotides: TGTGCCAGCAGCTTGGGGCTAGCGGGAGTCACCGGGGAGCTGTTTTTT. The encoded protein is CASSLGLAGVTGELFF.

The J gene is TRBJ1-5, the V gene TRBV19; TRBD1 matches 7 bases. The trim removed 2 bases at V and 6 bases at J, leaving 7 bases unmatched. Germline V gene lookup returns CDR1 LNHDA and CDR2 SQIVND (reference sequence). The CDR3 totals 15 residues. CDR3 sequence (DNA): TGTGCCAGTAGTATAATGAAAGGGGGCGGTCAGCCCCAGCATTTT. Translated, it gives CASSIMKGGGQPQHF.

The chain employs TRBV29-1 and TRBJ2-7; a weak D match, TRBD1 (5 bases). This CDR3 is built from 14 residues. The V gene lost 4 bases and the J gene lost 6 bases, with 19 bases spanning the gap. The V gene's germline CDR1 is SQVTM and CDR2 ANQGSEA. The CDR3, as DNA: TGCAGCGTTGCGGACCAGGGCCTTTTCGGCGAGCAGTACTTC. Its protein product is CSVADQGLFGEQYF.

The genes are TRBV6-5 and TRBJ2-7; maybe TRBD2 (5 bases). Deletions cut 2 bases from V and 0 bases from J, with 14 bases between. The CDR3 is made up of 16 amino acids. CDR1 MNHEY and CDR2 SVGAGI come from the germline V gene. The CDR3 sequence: CASSYDRGGASYEQYF. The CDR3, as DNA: TGTGCCAGCAGTTACGACCGGGGTGGCGCCTCCTACGAGCAGTACTTC.

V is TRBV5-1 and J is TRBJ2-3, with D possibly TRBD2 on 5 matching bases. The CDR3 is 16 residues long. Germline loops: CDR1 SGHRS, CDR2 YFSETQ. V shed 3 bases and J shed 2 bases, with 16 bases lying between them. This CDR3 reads CASSSLTNYPTDTQYF. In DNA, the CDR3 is TGCGCCAGCAGCTCCCTGACTAACTACCCCACAGATACGCAGTATTTT.

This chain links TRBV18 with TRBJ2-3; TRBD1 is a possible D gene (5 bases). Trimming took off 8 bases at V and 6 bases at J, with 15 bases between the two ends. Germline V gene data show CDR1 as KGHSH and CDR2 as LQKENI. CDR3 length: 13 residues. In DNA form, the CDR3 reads TGTGCCAGCCAGGACAACCCGGTGGATACGCAGTATTTT. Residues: CASQDNPVDTQYF.

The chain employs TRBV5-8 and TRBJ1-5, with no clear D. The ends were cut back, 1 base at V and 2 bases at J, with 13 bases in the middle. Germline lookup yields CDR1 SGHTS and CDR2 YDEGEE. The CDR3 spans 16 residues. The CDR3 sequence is CASSLYGYGGNQPQHF. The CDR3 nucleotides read TGTGCCAGCAGCTTGTATGGTTACGGGGGCAATCAGCCCCAGCATTTT.

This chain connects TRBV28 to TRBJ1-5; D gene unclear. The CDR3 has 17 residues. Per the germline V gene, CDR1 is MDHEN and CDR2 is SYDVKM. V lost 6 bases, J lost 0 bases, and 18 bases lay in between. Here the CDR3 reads CASRSPQALGSNQPQHF. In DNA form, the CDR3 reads TGTGCCAGCAGATCCCCTCAGGCCTTAGGTAGCAATCAGCCCCAGCATTTT.

The CDR3 here is CASSPAPGTGRATNEKLFF. CDR3 DNA: TGTGCCAGCTCACCAGCACCGGGGACAGGGCGGGCAACTAATGAAAAACTGTTTTTT. This chain joins TRBV18 and TRBJ1-4; 9 positions match TRBD1. This CDR3 region has 19 residues. Trimming took 2 bases from V and 0 from J; bases not matched to a gene: 10. CDR1 and CDR2 from the germline V gene are KGHSH and LQKENI.

CDR3 bases: TGTGCCAGCATCCCCCGGGGAGGGAGCTCCTACAATGAGCAGTTCTTC. Its translation is CASIPRGGSSYNEQFF. The gene calls are TRBV27 and TRBJ2-1, with 7 bases aligning to TRBD2. Germline V gene lookup returns CDR1 MNHEY and CDR2 SMNVEV (reference sequence). The CDR3 spans 16 residues. V lost 7 bases, J lost 0 bases, and 9 bases stayed unmatched.